Included here is one TCR beta chain sequence, with context. What it binds is not known. This specimen comes from a study of shared clonotypes between healthy human individuals. Study outcomes and limitations: Lower generation probabilities were found for non-shared clonotypes than for those shared by all four donors. Read depth was anticipated to influence clonotype sharing among donors.

Researchers partitioned CD4+ cells into CD45RA+ naive and CD45RA-negative memory subsets. Method: immunoSEQ multiplex PCR; TCRdb's copy keeps in-frame clones and lacks some. The table includes 2 million to 2.5 million clones, about 90% detected once. Germline V gene lookup returns CDR1 MNHNS and CDR2 SASEGT. There are 15 residues in the CDR3. Trimming took 7 bases from V and 3 from J, leaving 16 bases between them. J is TRBJ2-1 and V is TRBV6-1, with D perhaps given as TRBD1 or TRBD2 (6 bases each). Sequenced material: naive CD4+ T cells from PBMCs. Subset defined: CD45RA+ positively selected. This TCR was sampled from a man between 18 and 29 years old in good health. Some clones in this sample may be carry-over from other donors' samples. For the CDR3, the DNA is TGTGCCAGCAACCCGGACGGGGGCGACTACAATGAGCAGTTCTTC. Translated, it gives CASNPDGGDYNEQFF.